This T cell receptor beta chain was sequenced for a study of human T cells and chemical hapten exposure. At least ten counts were recorded for this clonotype. Its antigen is not identified. A junction boundary mismatches the germline segment, possibly from a read error. Study results and caveats: Among expanded TCRs, significantly more large CDR3 similarity clusters formed than among controls.

As to time point: patch test 2, 6 weeks after DPC sensitization. Treatment meaning: therapeutic diphenylcyclopropenone sensitization with weekly scalp DPC. The CDR3 has 14 amino acids. Germline assignment: CDR1 SQVTM and CDR2 ANQGSEA. MiXCR, applied by TCRdb to the RACE reads, yields one record per CDR3 protein. The top ten hold under 2.5% of the sample, which has under 100,000 distinct CDR3 sequences, roughly 10% seen once. J is TRBJ1-1 and V is TRBV29-1; D uncertain. The source was whole blood, collected in connection with sensitization to the hapten diphenylcyclopropenone (DPC). This receptor was obtained from a woman aged 25 to 45 with alopecia areata. Some clones in this sample may be carry-over from other donors' samples. CDR3 sequence reads: CSVYLWQPNAEAFF. For the CDR3, the DNA is TGCAGCGTTTATCTCTGGCAACCGAACGCTGAAGCTTTCTTT.